This T cell receptor (beta chain) was profiled in a study of Graves' ophthalmopathy and Graves' hyperthyroidism. The CDR3 covers 15 residues. V was cut by 6 bases and J by 9 bases, with 24 bases left in between. The V gene's germline CDR1 is MNHNS and CDR2 SASEGT. In the case of this clonotype: This may be a read error, as it is one base from a much larger clone.

Diagnosis used clinical symptoms, serum thyroxine, TRAb, thyroid ultrasound and orbital computed tomography. Using RNA transcripts, the TCR beta CDR3 regions were amplified. After a first-round RT-PCR with HTBI primers, a second-round multiplex PCR was run. TCRdb re-called the multiplex PCR reads through MiXCR, storing one row per CDR3 protein. The profile shows 400,000 to 450,000 distinct CDR3 sequences, under 25% of them singletons. This chain links TRBV6-1 with TRBJ2-7; either TRBD1 or TRBD2 may supply D (5 bases each). Sequences were obtained from peripheral blood. The receptor's source is a woman between 18 and 30 years old with stable Graves' hyperthyroidism. The chain's CDR3 is CASSPRDGRQSGQYF. As DNA, the CDR3 is TGTGCCAGCAGCCCTAGGGACGGAAGGCAATCGGGGCAGTACTTC.